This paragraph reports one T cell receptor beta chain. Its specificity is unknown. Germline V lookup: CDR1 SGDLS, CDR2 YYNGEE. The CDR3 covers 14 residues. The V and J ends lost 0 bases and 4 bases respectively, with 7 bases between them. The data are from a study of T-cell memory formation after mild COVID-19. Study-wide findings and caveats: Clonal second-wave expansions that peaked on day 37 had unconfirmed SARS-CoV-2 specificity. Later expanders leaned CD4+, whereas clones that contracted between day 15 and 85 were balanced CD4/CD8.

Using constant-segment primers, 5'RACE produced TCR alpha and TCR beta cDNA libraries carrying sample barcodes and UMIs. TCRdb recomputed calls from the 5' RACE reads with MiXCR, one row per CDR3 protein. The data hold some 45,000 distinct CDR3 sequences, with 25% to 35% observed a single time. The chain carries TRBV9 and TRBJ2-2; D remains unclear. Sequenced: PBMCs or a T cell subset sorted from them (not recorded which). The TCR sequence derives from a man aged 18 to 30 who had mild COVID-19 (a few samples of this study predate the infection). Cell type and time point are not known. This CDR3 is CASSVVAVTGELFF. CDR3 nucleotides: TGTGCCAGCAGCGTAGTGGCGGTCACCGGGGAGCTGTTTTTT. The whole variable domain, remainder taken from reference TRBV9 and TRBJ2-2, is DSGVTQTPKHLITATGQRVTLRCSPRSGDLSVYWYQQSLDQGLQFLIQYYNGEERAKGNILERFSAQQFPDLHSELNLSSLELGDSALYFCASSVVAVTGELFFGEGSRLTVL.